These 23 T cell receptor beta chains originate from one sample sequenced in a study of T cells in Graves' hyperthyroidism and ophthalmopathy. RNA transcripts gave rise to amplified TCR beta CDR3 regions. The study used the HTBI primer set for a first-round RT-PCR of the TCR CDR3. In TCRdb, the multiplex PCR reads were re-called with MiXCR into one record per CDR3 protein. Among some 690,000 distinct CDR3 sequences listed, roughly a sixth were seen once. Sample: blood. These receptors originate from a man in his fifties with Graves' hyperthyroidism.

The chain combines TRBV6-1 with TRBJ2-2; D not resolved. The CDR3 is 14 residues long. CDR1 and CDR2 (germline): MNHNS, SASEGT. V shed 7 bases and J shed 2 bases, with 11 bases lying between them. The CDR3 DNA follows: TGTGCCAGCACCTCCGGGTCCAACACCGGGGAGCTGTTTTTT. Its protein is CASTSGSNTGELFF.

This clonotype was observed many times. CDR3 residues: CASGTAGSLRAEAFF. The CDR3 DNA is TGTGCCAGCGGGACAGCGGGCTCGCTGCGGGCTGAAGCTTTCTTT. The V call is TRBV7-9, the J call TRBJ1-1; TRBD1 matches at 7 bases. Germline V gene data show CDR1 as SEHNR and CDR2 as FQNEAQ (reference sequence). The ends lost 8 bases at V and 6 bases at J; junction bases unmatched: 15. The CDR3 covers 15 residues.

This clonotype appeared a few times. The junction shows a germline mismatch at one end, possibly a read error. The J gene is TRBJ2-7, the V gene TRBV9, with 10 bases aligning to TRBD2. The CDR3 length is 15 residues. Germline loops: CDR1 SGDLS, CDR2 YYNGEE. CDR3 nucleotide sequence: TGTGCCGGCAGCGTAGCTAGCGGGAGCTCCTACGAGCAGTACTTC. This sequence encodes CAGSVASGSSYEQYF.

This clonotype was counted many times. V gene TRBV6-1 combines with J gene TRBJ1-5, with a possible D match to TRBD1 (5 bases). This CDR3 is 17 amino acids long. V lost 1 base, J lost 0 bases, and 13 bases lay in between. The germline CDR1 and CDR2 sequences are MNHNS and SASEGT. For the CDR3, the DNA is TGTGCCAGCAGTGAAGAGGGGTTGAGGGATAGCAATCAGCCCCAGCATTTT. This codes for CASSEEGLRDSNQPQHF.

This clonotype was picked up many times. The chain links TRBV20-1 to TRBJ2-3; D might be TRBD1 (6 bases). CDR1 and CDR2 from the germline V gene are DFQATT and SNEGSKA (reference sequence). This CDR3 region has 16 residues. V lost 6 bases, J lost 0 bases, and 19 bases lay in between. CDR3 region: CSATGTPTYSTDTQYF. CDR3 DNA sequence: TGCAGTGCCACAGGGACACCGACTTATAGCACAGATACGCAGTATTTT.

This clonotype was counted between two and nine times. The chain carries TRBV6-2 or TRBV6-3 and TRBJ2-3; D unclear. The CDR3 has 15 residues. Trimming left V 5 bases short and J 1 base short, with 13 bases between. Germline V gives CDR1 MNHEY, CDR2 SVGEGT. DNA for the CDR3: TGTGCCAGCAGTCGGACGGCTGAAGGCACAGATACGCAGTATTTT. Translation: CASSRTAEGTDTQYF.

The V call is TRBV19, the J call TRBJ1-1; D not certain. Germline V gene lookup returns CDR1 LNHDA and CDR2 SQIVND (reference sequence). Trimming took off 0 bases at V and 5 bases at J, with 13 bases between the two ends. CDR3 size: 15 residues. The CDR3 DNA reads as TGTGCCAGTAGTATAGAAGGAGGTTTAAGGACTGAAGCTTTCTTT. It encodes CASSIEGGLRTEAFF. The entire variable domain, with the rest obtained from reference TRBV19 and TRBJ1-1, is as follows: DGGITQSPKYLFRKEGQNVTLSCEQNLNHDAMYWYRQDPGQGLRLIYYSQIVNDFQKGDIAEGYSVSREKKESFPLTVTSAQKNPTAFYLCASSIEGGLRTEAFFGQGTRLTVV.

This clonotype was seen many times. The chain has TRBV9 and TRBJ2-1; D call uncertain. Germline V gene data show CDR1 as SGDLS and CDR2 as YYNGEE. V was trimmed by 0 bases and J by 0 bases, leaving 7 bases between them. CDR3 size: 15 residues. The CDR3 reads CASSVGVSSYNEQFF. As DNA, the CDR3 is TGTGCCAGCAGCGTAGGGGTTAGCTCCTACAATGAGCAGTTCTTC.

This clonotype was seen at least ten times. V usage is TRBV27 and J usage is TRBJ2-3; 14 bases align to TRBD2. The germline gives CDR1 MNHEY, CDR2 SMNVEV (reference sequence). The CDR3 totals 20 residues. Trimming removed 2 bases from V and 3 bases from J; junction bases left unmatched: 13. The DNA of the CDR3 is TGTGCCAGCAGTTTAAAGGGACTAGCGGGAGACTACGGACGTACAGATACGCAGTATTTT. This translates into CASSLKGLAGDYGRTDTQYF.

CDR3 sequence reads: CASSFKTSGDYNEQFF. CDR3 in DNA: TGTGCCAGCAGCTTCAAAACTAGCGGCGATTACAATGAGCAGTTCTTC. J is TRBJ2-1 and V is TRBV5-8; the match to TRBD2 covers 8 bases. The CDR3 loop spans 16 amino acids. CDR1 and CDR2 from the germline V gene are SGHTS and YDEGEE. V lost 2 bases and J lost 4; bases outside the gene matches: 8.

J is TRBJ1-1 and V is TRBV15; no reliable D call. CDR1 is LNHNV, CDR2 YYDKDF, per germline (reference sequence). V was pared by 0 bases and J by 3 bases, with 8 bases between. The CDR3 extends over 14 amino acids. The CDR3, as DNA: TGTGCCACCAGCAGAGATTTTTCCGACACTGAAGCTTTCTTT. Translation gives CATSRDFSDTEAFF.

The genes are TRBV19 and TRBJ2-2; 10 nucleotides align to TRBD1. This CDR3 has 17 residues. With V trimmed by 6 bases and J by 5 bases, 12 bases remained unmatched. The germline gives CDR1 LNHDA, CDR2 SQIVND (reference sequence). The CDR3 nucleotides are TGTGCCAGTAGGGGGGGACAGGGGAGTTTTTGGACCGGGGAGCTGTTTTTT. Translated: CASRGGQGSFWTGELFF.

V and J are TRBV3-1 and TRBJ2-3; no clear D gene. The assigned J gene may be wrong: the sequence end matches TRBJ1-5 better. Germline loops: CDR1 LGHDT, CDR2 YNNKEL (reference sequence). The CDR3 loop spans 16 amino acids. The CDR3 DNA sequence: TGTGCCAGCAGCCAAGGACTAGCGGGTATCACAGATACGCAGCATTTT. Translated, it gives CASSQGLAGITDTQHF.

This clonotype was seen only a few times. This chain joins TRBV27 and TRBJ2-1; 11 positions agree with TRBD2. V gave up 6 bases and J gave up 7 bases; unmatched junction bases: 11. The CDR3 is 16 residues long. Per germline, CDR1 MNHEY and CDR2 SMNVEV (reference sequence). The CDR3 is CASRYSGRAEANEQFF. CDR3 bases: TGTGCCAGCAGATATAGCGGGAGGGCCGAGGCAAATGAGCAGTTCTTC.

The chain couples TRBV27 to TRBJ1-1; D is perhaps TRBD1 (6 bases). This CDR3 contains 15 residues. Looked up from germline, CDR1 is MNHEY and CDR2 is SMNVEV (reference sequence). V dropped 0 bases and J dropped 4 bases, with 12 bases sitting between them. The CDR3 region is CASSLSEGVVTEAFF. DNA of the CDR3: TGTGCCAGCAGTTTATCGGAGGGGGTTGTCACTGAAGCTTTCTTT.

This clonotype was seen only a few times. The rearrangement links TRBV5-1 to TRBJ1-5; the D gene is possibly TRBD1 (5 bases). The germline CDR1 and CDR2 sequences are SGHRS and YFSETQ. Trimming shortened V by 1 base and J by 6 bases, and 14 bases separated the two germline ends. This CDR3 comprises 15 residues. Written as DNA, the CDR3 is TGCGCCAGCAGCTTGACCTCGGGGCCCTCTCAGCCCCAGCATTTT. It codes for CASSLTSGPSQPQHF.

Ten or more counts support this clonotype. The chain combines TRBV27 with TRBJ1-2; D is unresolved. Trimming stripped 5 bases from V and 4 bases from J, with 11 bases between. The CDR3 spans 13 residues. The germline gives CDR1 MNHEY, CDR2 SMNVEV (reference sequence). CDR3 nucleotides: TGTGCCAGCAGTAAAGGGATGAGCTATGGCTACACCTTC. It yields the protein CASSKGMSYGYTF.

The chain uses TRBV6-6 and TRBJ2-3, with 7 bases identical to TRBD2. The CDR3 extends over 18 amino acids. The J segment lost 3 bases and the V segment lost 2 bases, leaving 14 bases of the junction unmatched. CDR1 MNHNY and CDR2 SVGAGI come from the germline V gene (reference sequence). The CDR3 loop is CASSYPRSGGRWTDTQYF. For the CDR3, the DNA is TGTGCCAGCAGTTACCCCCGTAGTGGCGGGAGATGGACAGATACGCAGTATTTT.

This clonotype was counted ten times or more. J is TRBJ1-2 and V is TRBV20-1, with D perhaps TRBD1 (5 bases). Trimming removed 3 bases from V and 4 bases from J, with 12 bases in between. The germline V gene has CDR1 DFQATT and CDR2 SNEGSKA (reference sequence). The CDR3 is made up of 13 amino acids. The CDR3 sequence is CSASSAGGYGYTF. The CDR3 DNA reads as TGCAGTGCTAGCTCGGCCGGGGGCTATGGCTACACCTTC.

This clonotype was recorded at least ten times. The V and J genes are TRBV7-2 and TRBJ2-2, with D perhaps matching TRBD1 (6 bases). CDR1 is SGHTA, CDR2 FQGNSA, per germline. V dropped 2 bases and J dropped 4 bases, with 11 bases sitting between them. There are 15 residues in the CDR3. The CDR3 coding sequence is TGTGCCAGCAGCTTACAAGGGGGTGTCACCGGGGAGCTGTTTTTT. Translated: CASSLQGGVTGELFF. Full variable domain (outside the CDR3, taken from reference TRBV7-2 and TRBJ2-2): GAGVSQSPSNKVTEKGKDVELRCDPISGHTALYWYRQSLGQGLEFLIYFQGNSAPDKSGLPSDRFSAERTGGSVSTLTIQRTQQEDSAVYLCASSLQGGVTGELFFGEGSRLTVL.

The chain couples TRBV18 to TRBJ2-2, with D possibly matching TRBD2 (6 bases). The germline V gene encodes CDR1 KGHSH and CDR2 LQKENI. The CDR3 sequence is 15 residues long. Trimming took 2 bases from V and 6 from J, leaving 13 bases between them. The CDR3 DNA reads as TGTGCCAGCTCACCAGGGACTGACCCATCCGGGGAGCTGTTTTTT. Protein sequence: CASSPGTDPSGELFF.

This clonotype has at least ten counts. V is TRBV10-3 and J is TRBJ2-2, with 10 bases matching TRBD1. This CDR3 comprises 16 residues. CDR1 is ENHRY, CDR2 SYGVKD, per germline. V lost 2 bases and J lost 0; bases outside the gene matches: 0. CDR3: CAISEGTGANTGELFF. Here the CDR3 DNA reads TGTGCCATCAGTGAGGGGACAGGGGCGAACACCGGGGAGCTGTTTTTT.

Many counts were recorded for this clonotype. This chain uses TRBV12-3 or TRBV12-4 with TRBJ2-1, with 9 bases identical to TRBD2. The CDR3 contains 16 residues. V trimming: 4 bases; J trimming: 4 bases; junction bases outside the gene matches: 8. DNA for the CDR3: TGTGCCAGCAGTTCCGGGGGCGGGAGGGTATACAATGAGCAGTTCTTC. The encoded protein is CASSSGGGRVYNEQFF.